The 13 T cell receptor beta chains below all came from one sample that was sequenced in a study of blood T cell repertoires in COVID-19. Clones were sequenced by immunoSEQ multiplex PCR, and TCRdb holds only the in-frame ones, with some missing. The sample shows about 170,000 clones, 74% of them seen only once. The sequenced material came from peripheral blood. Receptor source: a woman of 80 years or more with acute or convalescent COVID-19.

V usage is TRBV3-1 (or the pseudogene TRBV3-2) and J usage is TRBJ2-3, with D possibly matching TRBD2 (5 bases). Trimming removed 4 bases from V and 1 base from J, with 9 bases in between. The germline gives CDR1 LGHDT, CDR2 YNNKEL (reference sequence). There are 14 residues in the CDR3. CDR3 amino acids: CASSPSGGTDTQYF. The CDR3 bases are TGTGCCAGCAGCCCCTCCGGGGGCACAGATACGCAGTATTTT.

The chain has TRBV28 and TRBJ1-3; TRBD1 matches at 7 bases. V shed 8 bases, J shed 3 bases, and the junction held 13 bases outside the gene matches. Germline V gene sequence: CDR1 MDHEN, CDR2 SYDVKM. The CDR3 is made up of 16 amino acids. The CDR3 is CASQEISRGLGNTIYF. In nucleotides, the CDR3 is TGTGCCAGCCAAGAAATTTCAAGGGGGCTTGGAAACACCATATATTTT.

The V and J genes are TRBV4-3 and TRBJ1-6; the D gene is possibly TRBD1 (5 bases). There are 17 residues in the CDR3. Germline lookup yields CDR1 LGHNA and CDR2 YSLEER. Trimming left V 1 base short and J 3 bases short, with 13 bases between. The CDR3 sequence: CASSQAGGRGYNSPLHF. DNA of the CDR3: TGCGCCAGCAGCCAAGCCGGCGGGAGGGGCTATAATTCACCCCTCCACTTT.

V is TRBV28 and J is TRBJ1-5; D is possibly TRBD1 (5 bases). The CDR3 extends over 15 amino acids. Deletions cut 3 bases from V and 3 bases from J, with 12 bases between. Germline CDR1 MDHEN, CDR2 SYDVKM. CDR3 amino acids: CASSFPQGTNQPQHF. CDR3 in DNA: TGTGCCAGCAGTTTTCCTCAGGGTACCAATCAGCCCCAGCATTTT.

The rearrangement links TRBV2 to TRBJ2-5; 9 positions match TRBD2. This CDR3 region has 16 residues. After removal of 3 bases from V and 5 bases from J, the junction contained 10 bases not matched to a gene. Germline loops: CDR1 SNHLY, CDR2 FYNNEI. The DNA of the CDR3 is TGTGCCAGCAGTGACCTCCTAGCGGGATTTTCGGAGACCCAGTACTTC. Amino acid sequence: CASSDLLAGFSETQYF.

This CDR3 reads CASSYGGSMNTEAFF. The CDR3 DNA is TGTGCCAGCAGTTACGGGGGCAGTATGAACACTGAAGCTTTCTTT. The V gene is TRBV6-5, the J gene TRBJ1-1; D might be TRBD1 (6 bases). The germline V and J ends were trimmed by 2 bases and 0 bases, with 10 bases remaining between them. Germline V CDR1 and CDR2: MNHEY, SVGAGI. The CDR3 covers 15 residues.

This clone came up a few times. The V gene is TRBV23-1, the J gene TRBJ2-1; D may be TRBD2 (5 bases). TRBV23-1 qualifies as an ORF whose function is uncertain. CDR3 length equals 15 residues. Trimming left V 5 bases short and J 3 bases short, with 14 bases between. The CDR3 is CASSREPFGYNEQFF. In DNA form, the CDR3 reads TGCGCCAGCAGTAGGGAGCCCTTCGGCTACAATGAGCAGTTCTTC.

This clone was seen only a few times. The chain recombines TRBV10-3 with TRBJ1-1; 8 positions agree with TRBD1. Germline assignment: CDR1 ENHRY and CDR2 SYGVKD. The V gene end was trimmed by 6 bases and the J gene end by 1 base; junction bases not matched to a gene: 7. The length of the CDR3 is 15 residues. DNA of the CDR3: TGTGCCATCAGGAACAATCAGGGGGCGAACACTGAAGCTTTCTTT. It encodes CAIRNNQGANTEAFF.

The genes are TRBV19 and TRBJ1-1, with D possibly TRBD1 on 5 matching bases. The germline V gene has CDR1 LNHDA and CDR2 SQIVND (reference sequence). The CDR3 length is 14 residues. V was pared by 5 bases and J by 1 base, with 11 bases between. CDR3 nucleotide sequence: TGTGCCAGTAGTTCCGTAACAGGGAACACTGAAGCTTTCTTT. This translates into CASSSVTGNTEAFF.

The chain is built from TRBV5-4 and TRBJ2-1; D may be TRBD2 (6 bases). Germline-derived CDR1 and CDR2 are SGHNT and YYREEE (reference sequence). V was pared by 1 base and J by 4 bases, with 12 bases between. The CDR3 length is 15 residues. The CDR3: CASSLPLARYNEQFF. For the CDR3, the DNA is TGTGCCAGCAGCTTGCCTCTAGCGAGGTACAATGAGCAGTTCTTC.

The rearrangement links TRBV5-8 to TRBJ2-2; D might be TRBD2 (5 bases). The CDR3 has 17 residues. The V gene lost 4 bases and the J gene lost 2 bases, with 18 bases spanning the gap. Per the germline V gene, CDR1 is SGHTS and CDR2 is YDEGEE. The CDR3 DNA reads TGTGCCAGCAGCCCGTTGAGGGTGGGATCCAACACCGGGGAGCTGTTTTTT. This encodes CASSPLRVGSNTGELFF. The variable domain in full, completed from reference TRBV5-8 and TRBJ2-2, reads EAGVTQSPTHLIKTRGQQATLRCSPISGHTSVYWYQQALGLGLQFLLWYDEGEERNRGNFPPRFSGRQFPNYSSELNVNALELEDSALYLCASSPLRVGSNTGELFFGEGSRLTVL.

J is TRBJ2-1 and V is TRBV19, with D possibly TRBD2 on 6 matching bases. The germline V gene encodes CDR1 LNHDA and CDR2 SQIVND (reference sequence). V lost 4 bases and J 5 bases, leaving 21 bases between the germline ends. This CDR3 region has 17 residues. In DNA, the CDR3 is TGTGCCAGTAGTACATCACACCTTCCCGGGAGCCACAATGAGCAGTTCTTC. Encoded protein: CASSTSHLPGSHNEQFF.

The CDR3 bases are TGTGCCACCGCAGTTCGCAGGGGGGATGAAAAACTGTTTTTT. This translates into CATAVRRGDEKLFF. The chain links TRBV27 to TRBJ1-4, with 7 bases aligning to TRBD1. CDR1 MNHEY and CDR2 SMNVEV come from the germline V gene (reference sequence). The ends lost 10 bases at V and 6 bases at J; junction bases unmatched: 11. This CDR3 contains 14 residues.